The clone carrying this T cell receptor beta chain occurred many times. The junction does not match germline at one end; this may be a read error. The CDR3 end is not reached by the read, which stops 3 residues before it; the germline J gene fills it in. The CDR3 consists of 11 residues. Per the germline V gene, CDR1 is SSHAT and CDR2 is FNYEAQ (reference sequence). This entry belongs to a study of T cell clonality in common variable immunodeficiency. Assay used: immunoSEQ multiplex PCR; TCRdb lists only in-frame clones, some missing. The sample yields about 60,000 clones, without any singletons. Sequencing was carried out using peripheral blood mononuclear cells. This clonotype originated in a person aged 18 to 75 in good health. This sequence joins TRBV7-7 and TRBJ2-5, with D perhaps TRBD2 (6 bases). The CDR3 bases that were read are TGTGCTAGCAGCGGGCGGGGGACC. Translation gives CASSGRGT. In full, the CDR3 reads CASSGRGTQYF.